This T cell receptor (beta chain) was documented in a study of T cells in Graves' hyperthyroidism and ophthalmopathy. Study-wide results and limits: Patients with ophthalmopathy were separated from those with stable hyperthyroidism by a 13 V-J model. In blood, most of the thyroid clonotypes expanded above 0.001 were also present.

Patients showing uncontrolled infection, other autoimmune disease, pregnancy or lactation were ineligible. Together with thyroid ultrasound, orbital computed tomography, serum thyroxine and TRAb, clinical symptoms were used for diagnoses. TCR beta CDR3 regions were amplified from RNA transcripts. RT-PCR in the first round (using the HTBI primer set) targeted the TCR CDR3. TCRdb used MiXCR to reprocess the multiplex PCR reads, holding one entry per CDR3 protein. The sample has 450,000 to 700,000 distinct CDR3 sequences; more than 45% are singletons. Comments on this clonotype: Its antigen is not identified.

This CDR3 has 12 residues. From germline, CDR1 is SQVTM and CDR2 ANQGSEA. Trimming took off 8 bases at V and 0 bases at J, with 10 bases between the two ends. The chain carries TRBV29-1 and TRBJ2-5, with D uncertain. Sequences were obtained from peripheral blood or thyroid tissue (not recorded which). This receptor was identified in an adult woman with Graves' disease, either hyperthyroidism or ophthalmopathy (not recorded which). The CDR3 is CSYRSYQETQYF. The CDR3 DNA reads TGCAGCTACCGGTCGTACCAAGAGACCCAGTACTTC.